A single T cell receptor (beta chain) is shown here with its context. Its antigen is not known. TCRdb itself ran the RT-PCR reads through MiXCR, one entry per CDR3 protein. The table includes roughly 790,000 distinct CDR3 sequences, 21% detected once. V trimming: 1 base; J trimming: 7 bases; junction bases outside the gene matches: 10. Germline V gives CDR1 SQVTM, CDR2 ANQGSEA. CDR3 length equals 14 residues. This record belongs to a study of response to subunit inactivated influenza vaccine. Findings and limits, study-wide: The authors put forward the suggestion that each seasonal influenza vaccination may bring in only a limited number of new T cells.

Sequences were derived from PBMCs from blood, sampled more than 4 days after vaccination. The receptor's source is a man between 45 and 60 years old who received an inactivated influenza vaccine. V and J are TRBV29-1 and TRBJ2-7, with TRBD1 identical over 7 bases. The CDR3 here is CSVEGDSSVREQYF. In nucleotides, the CDR3 is TGCAGCGTTGAAGGGGACAGTAGTGTAAGGGAGCAGTACTTC.